This TCR beta chain appears in the sequencing data of a study of blood T cell repertoires in COVID-19. Overall study context: Researchers got acute and convalescent COVID-19 samples from the United States, Italy and Spain.

Repertoires were generated with immunoSEQ multiplex PCR, while TCRdb's copy carries only in-frame clones and drops some. Of 110,000 to 150,000 clones listed, approximately 90% were seen once; the top ten hold just under 3%. This CDR3 is 13 amino acids long. Trimming left V 7 bases short and J 8 bases short, with 14 bases between. Germline CDR1 and CDR2: SNHLY and FYNNEI. Sequences were obtained from peripheral blood. The sequence was collected from a man aged 55 to 69 with active or convalescent COVID-19. The chain employs TRBV2 and TRBJ1-4; weak D call: TRBD1 (5 bases). The CDR3, as DNA: TGTGCCAGCAAGGGGCCCGTCGCGGAAAAACTGTTTTTT. Its translation is CASKGPVAEKLFF.